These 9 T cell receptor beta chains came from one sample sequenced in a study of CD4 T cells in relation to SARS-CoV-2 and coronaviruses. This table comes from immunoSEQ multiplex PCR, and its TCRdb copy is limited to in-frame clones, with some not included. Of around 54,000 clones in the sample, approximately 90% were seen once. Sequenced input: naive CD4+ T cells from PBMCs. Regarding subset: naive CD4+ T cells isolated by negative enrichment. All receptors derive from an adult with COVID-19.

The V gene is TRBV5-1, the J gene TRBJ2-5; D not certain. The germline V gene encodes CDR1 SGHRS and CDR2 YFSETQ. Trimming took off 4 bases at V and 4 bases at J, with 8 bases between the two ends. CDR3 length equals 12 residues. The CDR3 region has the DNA TGCGCCAGCAGCGAGCGCGGAGAGACCCAGTACTTC. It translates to CASSERGETQYF.

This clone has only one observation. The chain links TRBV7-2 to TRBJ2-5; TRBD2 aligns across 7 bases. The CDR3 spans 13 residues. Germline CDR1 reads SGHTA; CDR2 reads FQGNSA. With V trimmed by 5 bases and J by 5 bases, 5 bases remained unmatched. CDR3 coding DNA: TGTGCCAGCAGCGGGGACTACGGCGAGACCCAGTACTTC. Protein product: CASSGDYGETQYF.

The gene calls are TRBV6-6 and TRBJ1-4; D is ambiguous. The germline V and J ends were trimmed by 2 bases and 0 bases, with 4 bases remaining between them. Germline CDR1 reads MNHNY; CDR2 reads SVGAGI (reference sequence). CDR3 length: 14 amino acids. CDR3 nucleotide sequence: TGTGCCAGCAGTTACAGGACAACTAATGAAAAACTGTTTTTT. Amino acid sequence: CASSYRTTNEKLFF.

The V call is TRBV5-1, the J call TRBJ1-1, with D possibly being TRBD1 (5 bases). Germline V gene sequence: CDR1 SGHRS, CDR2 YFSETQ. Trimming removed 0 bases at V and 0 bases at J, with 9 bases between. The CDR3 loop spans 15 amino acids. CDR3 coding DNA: TGCGCCAGCAGCTTGGGGGACGGGATGAACACTGAAGCTTTCTTT. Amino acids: CASSLGDGMNTEAFF.

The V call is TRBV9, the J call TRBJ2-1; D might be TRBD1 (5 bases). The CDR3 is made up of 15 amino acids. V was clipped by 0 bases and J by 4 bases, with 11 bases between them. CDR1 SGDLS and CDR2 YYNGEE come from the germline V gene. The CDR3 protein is CASSVVGQGYNEQFF. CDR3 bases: TGTGCCAGCAGCGTAGTAGGGCAGGGATACAATGAGCAGTTCTTC.

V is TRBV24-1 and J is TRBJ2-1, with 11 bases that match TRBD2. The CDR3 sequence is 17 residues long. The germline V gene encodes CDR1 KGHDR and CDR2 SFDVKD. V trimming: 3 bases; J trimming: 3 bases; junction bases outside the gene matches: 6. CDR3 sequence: CATSDPRLAGLYNEQFF. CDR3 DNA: TGTGCCACCAGTGATCCCCGACTAGCGGGACTCTACAATGAGCAGTTCTTC.

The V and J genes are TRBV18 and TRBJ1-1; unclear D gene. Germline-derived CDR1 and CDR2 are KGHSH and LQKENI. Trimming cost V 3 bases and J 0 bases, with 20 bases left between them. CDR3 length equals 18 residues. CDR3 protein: CASSPQRRNPSMNTEAFF. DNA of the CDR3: TGTGCCAGCTCACCCCAACGGAGGAATCCTTCCATGAACACTGAAGCTTTCTTT.

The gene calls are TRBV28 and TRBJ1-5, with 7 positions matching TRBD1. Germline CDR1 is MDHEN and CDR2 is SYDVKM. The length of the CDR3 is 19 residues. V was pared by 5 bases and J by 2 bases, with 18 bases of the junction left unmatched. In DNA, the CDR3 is TGTGCCAGCAGTCGACAAGGGTTATCCCAGGGGGGACGCAATCAGCCCCAGCATTTT. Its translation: CASSRQGLSQGGRNQPQHF.

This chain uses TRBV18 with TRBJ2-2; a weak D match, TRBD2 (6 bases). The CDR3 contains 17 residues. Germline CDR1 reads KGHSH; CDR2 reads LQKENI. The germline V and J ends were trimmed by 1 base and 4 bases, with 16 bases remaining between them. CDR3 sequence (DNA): TGTGCCAGCTCACCACGGAAACGGGACTTTACCACCGGGGAGCTGTTTTTT. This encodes CASSPRKRDFTTGELFF.